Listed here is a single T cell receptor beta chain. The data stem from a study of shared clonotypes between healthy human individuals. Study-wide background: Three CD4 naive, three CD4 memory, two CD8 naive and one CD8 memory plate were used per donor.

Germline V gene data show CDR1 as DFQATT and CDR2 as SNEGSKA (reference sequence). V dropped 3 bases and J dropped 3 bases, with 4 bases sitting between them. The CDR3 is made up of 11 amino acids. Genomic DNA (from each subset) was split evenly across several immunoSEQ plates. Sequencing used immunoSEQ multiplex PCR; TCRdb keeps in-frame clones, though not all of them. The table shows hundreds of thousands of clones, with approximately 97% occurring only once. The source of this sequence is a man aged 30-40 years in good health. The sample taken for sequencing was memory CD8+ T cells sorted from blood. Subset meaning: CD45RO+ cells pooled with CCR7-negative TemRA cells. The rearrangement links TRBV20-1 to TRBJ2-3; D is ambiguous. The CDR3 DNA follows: TGCAGTGCTAGCCAGACAGATACGCAGTATTTT. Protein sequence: CSASQTDTQYF.